This TCR beta chain emerged from a study of cytomegalovirus exposure and HLA in healthy donors. Looked up from germline, CDR1 is LNHNV and CDR2 is YYDKDF (reference sequence). The CDR3 loop spans 16 amino acids. The V gene end was trimmed by 4 bases and the J gene end by 5 bases; junction bases not matched to a gene: 8. PCR primers comprised 60 Vbeta and 13 Jbeta primers. Data came from immunoSEQ multiplex PCR; TCRdb stores just in-frame clones and leaves some out. This table has fewer than 250,000 clones, approximately 80% appearing once. The sequenced sample consisted of PBMCs. The rearrangement uses TRBV15 and TRBJ1-4, with 9 bases that match TRBD1. The TCR comes from a woman in her twenties or thirties in good health and CMV-seropositive. Written as DNA, the CDR3 is TGTGCCACCAGCACTCATACCGGGACAGGGAATGAAAAACTGTTTTTT. Protein sequence: CATSTHTGTGNEKLFF.